A single sample is the source of the 16 T cell receptor beta chains below, sequenced in a study of vaccination and CD4 T cells after COVID-19. No antigen is known for these receptors. Documented treatment: roughly 10-day PBMC culture with coronavirus spike peptide pools or control peptides (ViraFEST assay). Cultured CD4+ T cell DNA was sequenced using the Oncomine TCR Beta short-read assay. TCRdb independently ran MiXCR on the PCR reads; one entry per CDR3 protein. The sample contains tens of thousands of distinct CDR3 sequences, about 51% of which appear only once. Specimen: CD4+ T cells from blood, cultured in vitro. The receptor source for this set is a human donor who had recovered from COVID-19.

This sequence joins TRBV6-1 and TRBJ2-7; no reliable D call. The CDR3 spans 12 residues. Deletions cut 7 bases from V and 4 bases from J, with 11 bases between. Germline values: CDR1 MNHNS, CDR2 SASEGT. DNA for the CDR3: TGTGCCAGCATCAATGACCCGTACGAGCAGTACTTC. Translating it yields CASINDPYEQYF.

V is TRBV20-1 and J is TRBJ2-5; TRBD2 aligns across 7 bases. V dropped 3 bases and J dropped 5; count of bases not matched to a gene: 6. Germline V CDR1 and CDR2: DFQATT, SNEGSKA (reference sequence). The CDR3 runs 13 residues. In nucleotides, the CDR3 is TGCAGTGCTAGGGAGACTAGCAGTGAGACCCAGTACTTC. The encoded protein is CSARETSSETQYF.

The chain links TRBV5-1 to TRBJ1-2; weak D call: TRBD1 (5 bases). V was clipped by 0 bases and J by 3 bases, with 15 bases between them. Germline loops: CDR1 SGHRS, CDR2 YFSETQ. This CDR3 has 16 residues. CDR3 coding DNA: TGCGCCAGCAGCTTGGTATTCGGGGGGGAGTACTATGGCTACACCTTC. Its translation: CASSLVFGGEYYGYTF.

The chain links TRBV6-2 or TRBV6-3 to TRBJ2-1; TRBD2 aligns across 7 bases. Germline values: CDR1 MNHEY, CDR2 SVGEGT. The CDR3 consists of 15 residues. With 5 bases clipped from V and 10 bases from J, the junction kept 14 bases outside the gene matches. CDR3 sequence (DNA): TGTGCCAGCAGTATCGGACTAGACTATATTCGCGAGCAGTTCTTC. It yields the protein CASSIGLDYIREQFF.

The chain employs TRBV10-3 and TRBJ2-2; TRBD1 agrees at 7 bases. V dropped 0 bases and J dropped 5; count of bases not matched to a gene: 9. This CDR3 region has 17 residues. The V gene's germline CDR1 is ENHRY and CDR2 SYGVKD. DNA of the CDR3: TGTGCCATCAGTGAGTCAGGTCACCAGGGGGTTACCGGGGAGCTGTTTTTT. This codes for CAISESGHQGVTGELFF.

The chain links TRBV4-2 to TRBJ2-2; D not certain. There are 15 residues in the CDR3. Germline V CDR1 and CDR2: LGHNA, YNFKEQ. V was trimmed by 6 bases and J by 9 bases, leaving 20 bases between them. The CDR3 DNA reads TGTGCCAGCAGACCAAGAGGTGACGAGAACAGGGAGCTGTTTTTT. It codes for CASRPRGDENRELFF.

A few counts support this clonotype. This chain joins TRBV27 and TRBJ1-5; D may be TRBD1 (6 bases). Trimming took off 6 bases at V and 5 bases at J, with 17 bases between the two ends. Germline loops: CDR1 MNHEY, CDR2 SMNVEV (reference sequence). The CDR3 runs 15 residues. CDR3 residues: CASSHRGTLDQPQHF. The CDR3 DNA is TGTGCCAGCAGCCACCGGGGGACACTTGATCAGCCCCAGCATTTT.

This chain connects TRBV6-1 to TRBJ1-2, with D maybe TRBD1 (5 bases). The CDR3 consists of 12 residues. Trimming removed 7 bases from V and 7 bases from J, with 13 bases in between. Looked up from germline, CDR1 is MNHNS and CDR2 is SASEGT. The CDR3 protein is CASTPGGGGYTF. CDR3 in DNA: TGTGCCAGCACCCCCGGGGGGGGTGGCTACACCTTC.

This clonotype has just a few counts. The rearrangement links TRBV30 to TRBJ2-5, with a weak D call TRBD2 (6 bases). Between the trimmed V and J ends, which lost 4 bases and 4 bases, there was a span of 13 bases. Germline CDR1 reads GTSNPN; CDR2 reads SVGIG (reference sequence). The CDR3 has 13 amino acids. The CDR3: CAWNPGATETQYF. The DNA of the CDR3 is TGTGCCTGGAATCCGGGAGCGACAGAGACCCAGTACTTC.

This clonotype was seen only once. The rearrangement uses TRBV27 and TRBJ1-1; weak D call: TRBD1 (5 bases). Germline CDR1 reads MNHEY; CDR2 reads SMNVEV (reference sequence). This CDR3 region has 13 residues. With 10 bases removed from V and 1 base from J, the gap between germline ends came to 13 bases. CDR3 sequence (DNA): TGTGCCACCCTTGACGGGGCGAACACTGAAGCTTTCTTT. Translated, it gives CATLDGANTEAFF.

CDR3 sequence reads: CASSLVSGRARQTQYF. As DNA, the CDR3 is TGTGCCAGCAGCTTAGTTAGCGGGAGGGCCAGGCAGACCCAGTACTTC. V gene TRBV11-2 combines with J gene TRBJ2-5, with 11 bases lining up with TRBD2. This CDR3 is built from 16 residues. V shed 1 base, J shed 6 bases, and the junction held 7 bases outside the gene matches. Germline lookup yields CDR1 SGHAT and CDR2 FQNNGV. Combining the CDR3 with reference TRBV11-2 and TRBJ2-5 gives the whole variable domain EAGVAQSPRYKIIEKRQSVAFWCNPISGHATLYWYQQILGQGPKLLIQFQNNGVVDDSQLPKDRFSAERLKGVDSTLKIQPAKLEDSAVYLCASSLVSGRARQTQYFGPGTRLLVL.

The chain has TRBV2 and TRBJ2-5, with D unclear. CDR3 length equals 11 residues. Germline lookup yields CDR1 SNHLY and CDR2 FYNNEI. The ends were cut back, 7 bases at V and 5 bases at J, with 8 bases in the middle. The DNA for the CDR3 is TGTGCCAGCAATACAAAGGAGACCCAGTACTTC. This sequence encodes CASNTKETQYF.

The chain couples TRBV20-1 to TRBJ1-1, with a tentative D call TRBD1 (5 bases). V dropped 3 bases and J dropped 2 bases, with 10 bases sitting between them. The CDR3 loop spans 13 amino acids. Germline values: CDR1 DFQATT, CDR2 SNEGSKA (reference sequence). CDR3 residues: CSARGQPNTEAFF. The CDR3 region has the DNA TGCAGTGCTAGGGGGCAGCCCAACACTGAAGCTTTCTTT.

Regarding this clonotype: A junction end diverges from the germline sequence, so it may reflect a read error. The chain recombines TRBV7-7 with TRBJ2-7; 8 nucleotides line up with TRBD2. Germline V gene sequence: CDR1 SSHAT, CDR2 FNYEAQ (reference sequence). The CDR3 sequence is 15 residues long. Here the CDR3 DNA reads TGTGCTAGCAGCGTCGGACTAGCCCCCTCCTACGAGCAGTACTTC. Its translation: CASSVGLAPSYEQYF.

The rearrangement joins TRBV2 to TRBJ2-2, with D possibly being TRBD1 (5 bases). Germline loops: CDR1 SNHLY, CDR2 FYNNEI. This CDR3 has 13 residues. Trimming stripped 5 bases from V and 1 base from J, with 5 bases between. The CDR3 loop reads CASSTGNTGELFF. The DNA for the CDR3 is TGTGCCAGCAGTACAGGGAACACCGGGGAGCTGTTTTTT.

The genes are TRBV10-3 and TRBJ1-5; D may be TRBD1 (6 bases). Germline V lookup: CDR1 ENHRY, CDR2 SYGVKD. The CDR3 covers 16 residues. Trimming shortened V by 2 bases and J by 1 base, and 12 bases separated the two germline ends. The CDR3 bases are TGTGCCATCAGTGAGGCGAGAGGGGGGAGCAATCAGCCCCAGCATTTT. Translated: CAISEARGGSNQPQHF.